The 14 T cell receptor beta chains listed next were all sequenced from one sample in a study of cytomegalovirus exposure and HLA in healthy donors. It was with 60 Vbeta and 13 Jbeta primers that the PCR ran. The method was immunoSEQ multiplex PCR; TCRdb's version includes in-frame clones alone and lacks a portion of them. The sample lists about 83,000 clones; 60% to 85% were seen once. What was sequenced was PBMCs. These receptors all stem from a young man in good health and CMV-seropositive.

This clone was counted a single time. The chain carries TRBV11-2 and TRBJ2-3; D gene unclear. CDR1 and CDR2 from the germline V gene are SGHAT and FQNNGV. The CDR3 has 13 residues. V lost 1 base and J lost 3, with 5 bases in between. The CDR3 protein is CASSLGNTDTQYF. For the CDR3, the DNA is TGTGCCAGCAGCTTAGGTAATACAGATACGCAGTATTTT.

This chain connects TRBV5-1 to TRBJ2-1, with 7 bases fitting TRBD1. The junction had 7 bases not matched to a gene; V was cut back by 4 bases and J by 12 bases. CDR1 is SGHRS, CDR2 YFSETQ, per germline. The CDR3 is 12 amino acids. The CDR3 DNA reads TGCGCCAGCAGCGTCACAGGGGCCCGGCAGTTCTTC. Amino acid sequence: CASSVTGARQFF.

This clone is a singleton in its sample. The chain links TRBV7-8 to TRBJ1-2, with D possibly being TRBD1 (5 bases). V lost 5 bases to trimming and J lost 1 base, with 20 bases between them. The germline V gene has CDR1 SGHVS and CDR2 FQNEAQ. This CDR3 is built from 17 residues. CDR3 sequence reads: CASSPLRTLDSNYGYTF. DNA for the CDR3: TGTGCCAGCAGCCCGCTTAGAACTCTAGACAGTAACTATGGCTACACCTTC.

The chain employs TRBV27 and TRBJ1-5; D not certain. The CDR3 runs to 15 residues. V shed 6 bases and J shed 1 base, with 13 bases lying between them. The germline V gene encodes CDR1 MNHEY and CDR2 SMNVEV (reference sequence). CDR3 sequence: CASRPIFPSNQPQHF. The CDR3 nucleotides are TGTGCCAGCAGGCCTATATTTCCCAGCAATCAGCCCCAGCATTTT.

This clone came up a few times. The chain is built from TRBV5-1 and TRBJ1-2, with 12 bases matching TRBD1. The CDR3 has 14 residues. Germline V gene lookup returns CDR1 SGHRS and CDR2 YFSETQ. J lost 7 bases, V lost 4 bases, and 5 bases had no gene match. In DNA form, the CDR3 reads TGCGCCAGCAGCCTGGGACAGGGGGCGGGTGGCTACACCTTC. Its protein is CASSLGQGAGGYTF.

The rearrangement uses TRBV5-1 and TRBJ2-2, with D possibly TRBD2 on 5 matching bases. V was clipped by 3 bases and J by 5 bases, with 8 bases between them. Germline loops: CDR1 SGHRS, CDR2 YFSETQ. This CDR3 has 13 residues. DNA of the CDR3: TGCGCCAGCAGCTCCTCGGGGACCGGGGAGCTGTTTTTT. Protein sequence: CASSSSGTGELFF. The full variable domain, rest sourced from reference TRBV5-1 and TRBJ2-2, is KAGVTQTPRYLIKTRGQQVTLSCSPISGHRSVSWYQQTPGQGLQFLFEYFSETQRNKGNFPGRFSGRQFSNSRSEMNVSTLELGDSALYLCASSSSGTGELFFGEGSRLTVL.

The chain is built from TRBV4-1 and TRBJ1-5; D gene ambiguous. Looked up from germline, CDR1 is MGHRA and CDR2 is YSYEKL. The CDR3 contains 15 residues. V dropped 2 bases and J dropped 0 bases, with 8 bases sitting between them. The CDR3 sequence: CASSQIQYSNQPQHF. CDR3 nucleotides: TGCGCCAGCAGCCAAATCCAGTATAGCAATCAGCCCCAGCATTTT.

The CDR3 DNA reads TGTGCCAGCAGTTACGGGGGCGGCGGTGAGCAGTTCTTC. Translated, it gives CASSYGGGGEQFF. The V call is TRBV6-5, the J call TRBJ2-1; a weak D match, TRBD1 (6 bases). The germline V and J ends were trimmed by 2 bases and 9 bases, with 11 bases remaining between them. The CDR3 consists of 13 residues. The germline V gene has CDR1 MNHEY and CDR2 SVGAGI.

The chain recombines TRBV7-6 with TRBJ2-3; 9 bases agree with TRBD2. The CDR3 has 17 residues. CDR1 and CDR2 (germline): SGHVS, FNYEAQ. Trimming cost V 1 base and J 0 bases; bases outside gene matches: 5. The CDR3 spells CASSLVATSGSTDTQYF. The DNA for the CDR3 is TGTGCCAGCAGCTTAGTCGCGACTAGCGGTAGCACAGATACGCAGTATTTT.

This clone was recorded a few times. V gene TRBV5-4 combines with J gene TRBJ2-5, with 12 nucleotides matching TRBD2. V was clipped by 4 bases and J by 5 bases; unmatched bases: 9. Germline V gives CDR1 SGHNT, CDR2 YYREEE (reference sequence). The CDR3 is made up of 16 amino acids. For the CDR3, the DNA is TGTGCCAGCAGCCAAACGACTAGCGGGAGAGGGGAGACCCAGTACTTC. The encoded protein is CASSQTTSGRGETQYF.

The chain uses TRBV9 and TRBJ2-7; TRBD2 agrees at 8 bases. The CDR3 contains 15 residues. Per the germline V gene, CDR1 is SGDLS and CDR2 is YYNGEE. After removal of 2 bases from V and 2 bases from J, the junction contained 6 bases not matched to a gene. CDR3 in DNA: TGTGCCAGCAGCGTTGGGCTAGCGGGCCCCTACGAGCAGTACTTC. This encodes CASSVGLAGPYEQYF.

This clone was detected a few times. The chain employs TRBV2 and TRBJ2-1; TRBD1 is a possible D gene (6 bases). The germline V gene has CDR1 SNHLY and CDR2 FYNNEI. CDR3 length: 14 amino acids. The V and J ends lost 6 bases and 2 bases respectively, with 11 bases between them. CDR3 amino acids: CASSYRVTYNEQFF. As DNA, the CDR3 is TGTGCCAGCAGCTACAGGGTCACCTACAATGAGCAGTTCTTC.

J is TRBJ2-7 and V is TRBV29-1; unclear D gene. Trimming removed 4 bases from V and 4 bases from J, with 11 bases in between. Germline CDR1 reads SQVTM; CDR2 reads ANQGSEA. The CDR3 runs to 12 residues. CDR3 in DNA: TGCAGCGTTGTACAGTCCGGATACGAGCAGTACTTC. Amino acid sequence: CSVVQSGYEQYF.

This clone was seen a single time. The chain recombines TRBV2 with TRBJ2-7, with 10 bases identical to TRBD2. CDR1 is SNHLY, CDR2 FYNNEI, per germline. Losses at the gene ends were 11 bases for V and 0 bases for J; bases not matched to a gene: 4. The length of the CDR3 is 13 residues. CDR3 bases: TGTGCCGCCCTAGCGGGGGCCTCCTACGAGCAGTACTTC. It codes for CAALAGASYEQYF.